Listed below are T cell receptor beta chains from one sample, sequenced in a study of shared clonotypes between healthy human individuals. Profiled with immunoSEQ multiplex PCR; TCRdb holds only in-frame clones, not every one. The data contain over a million clones, about 84% of them seen just once; the ten biggest clones take up about 0.52%. The sample taken for sequencing was memory CD4+ T cells from PBMCs. Receptor source: a man aged 18 to 35 in good health. Some clones in this sample may be carry-over from other donors' samples. Both conserved end residues are part of each CDR3. A D gene is named only where the DNA matches it firmly. Part of the rows lack a size; the others show once, few, many or a class for expanded clones.

TRBJ1-2	TRBD1	TRBV18	NA	TGTGCCAGCTCACCCCCGACAGGGAGCTATGGCTACACCTTC	CASSPPTGSYGYTF
TRBJ2-1	TRBD2	TRBV11-2	few	TGTGCCAGCAGCTCGGGACTACACAATGAGCAGTTCTTC	CASSSGLHNEQFF
TRBJ1-2	TRBD1	TRBV9	NA	TGTGCCAGCAGCCCCCGACAGGGGTCGGGCTATGGCTACACCTTC	CASSPRQGSGYGYTF
TRBJ2-3	TRBD2	TRBV18	NA	TGTGCCAGCTCACCACGCAGACTAGCGGACACAGATACGCAGTATTTT	CASSPRRLADTDTQYF
TRBJ2-7	TRBD1	TRBV4-1	NA	TGCGCCAGCAGCCAAGATCGGGACAGGGTCCTCCTCGAGCAGTACTTC	CASSQDRDRVLLEQYF
TRBJ2-5	NA	TRBV6-6	NA	TGTGCCAGCAGCCTCCCCGGAGAGGAGACCCAGTACTTC	CASSLPGEETQYF
TRBJ1-2	NA	TRBV7-9	NA	TGTGCCAGCAGCTTCGGGCAACCGCGCTATGGCTACACCTTC	CASSFGQPRYGYTF
TRBJ2-3	TRBD2	TRBV4-1	NA	TGCGCCAGCAGCCATGGGGCCAGCGGGACGACAGATACGCAGTATTTT	CASSHGASGTTDTQYF
TRBJ2-3	NA	TRBV7-8	NA	TGTGCCAGCAGCTTAGTGGGCGGGCGGAGCACAGATACGCAGTATTTT	CASSLVGGRSTDTQYF
TRBJ1-1	NA	TRBV5-1	NA	TGCGCCAGCAGCTTGAAGGGCACTGAAGCTTTCTTT	CASSLKGTEAFF
TRBJ2-7	NA	TRBV5-1	NA	TGCGCCAGCGGCGTCAGGGGAGGCTCCTACGAGCAGTACTTC	CASGVRGGSYEQYF
TRBJ2-7	NA	TRBV18	NA	TGTGCCAGCTCACCCGCAGGGACGTCCTACGAGCAGTACTTC	CASSPAGTSYEQYF
TRBJ1-1	NA	TRBV27	few	TGTGCCAGCTATCGGAGGACCTGGGGCACTGAAGCTTTCTTT	CASYRRTWGTEAFF
TRBJ2-2	NA	TRBV2	NA	TGTGCCCGATCATCCGGGACCACGAACACCGGGGAGCTGTTTTTT	CARSSGTTNTGELFF
TRBJ2-1	TRBD2	TRBV13	NA	TGTGCCAGCAGCTTCATAGCGGGAGGTACGAATGAGCAGTTCTTC	CASSFIAGGTNEQFF
TRBJ2-2	NA	TRBV19	NA	TGTGCCAGTAGTATTTGGCCAGCGAACACCGGGGAGCTGTTTTTT	CASSIWPANTGELFF
TRBJ1-2	NA	TRBV18	NA	TGTGCCAGCTCACCAGGGGATCTTAACTATGGCTACACCTTC	CASSPGDLNYGYTF
TRBJ2-1	NA	TRBV5-4	NA	TGTGCCAGCAGCCCGCCCGTTGAGGGTGAGCAGTTCTTC	CASSPPVEGEQFF
TRBJ1-1	TRBD1	TRBV28	NA	TGTGCCAGCAGTTTATGGGCAGGGGGAGGATCCACTGAAGCTTTCTTT	CASSLWAGGGSTEAFF
TRBJ1-5	TRBD1	TRBV28	once	TGTGCCAGCAGGAGACAGGGAGGACAGCCCCAGCATTTT	CASRRQGGQPQHF
TRBJ1-3	NA	TRBV7-6	NA	TGTGCCAGCAGCTTAGGTCTCTCTGGAAACACCATATATTTT	CASSLGLSGNTIYF
TRBJ2-1	TRBD2	TRBV7-9	NA	TGTGCCAGCACCCCTAGCGGGATCAATGAGCAGTTCTTC	CASTPSGINEQFF
TRBJ2-7	NA	TRBV5-1	once	TGCGCCAGCAGCTTGGGGGGCCCGCAGATGGAAAGGTACTTC	CASSLGGPQMERYF
TRBJ1-1	NA	TRBV21-1	few	TGTGCCAGCAGCTCCACAGAAGAGGTCACTGAAGCTTTCTTT	CASSSTEEVTEAFF
TRBJ2-3	NA	TRBV7-9	NA	TGTGCCAGCTGGGGGCAGCATTCTTCTAGCACAGATACGCAGTATTTT	CASWGQHSSSTDTQYF
TRBJ2-6	NA	TRBV18	once	TGTGCCAGCTCACCACTTCCCTCTGGGTCCTCTGGGGCCAACGTCCTGACTTTC	CASSPLPSGSSGANVLTF
TRBJ2-1	NA	TRBV4-3	few	TGCGCCAGCAGCCAAAGTATTGGAGTGGGCTACAATGAGCAGTTCTTC	CASSQSIGVGYNEQFF
TRBJ2-2	TRBD1	TRBV9	once	TGTGCCAGCAGCGTAGGGGGACAGGAGAACACCGGGGAGCTGTTTTTT	CASSVGGQENTGELFF
TRBJ2-7	TRBD2	TRBV6-1	NA	TGTGCCAGCACTTCCCCGGGTAGCGGGAGTTACGAGCAGTACTTC	CASTSPGSGSYEQYF
TRBJ2-3	TRBD1	TRBV19	NA	TGTGCCAGTAGTATAGACGGGACAGGGTTGGATACGCAGTATTTT	CASSIDGTGLDTQYF
TRBJ2-5	TRBD1	TRBV5-1	once	TGCGCCAGCAGCTTTGAGACAGGGTCCATCGGGACCCAGTACTTC	CASSFETGSIGTQYF
TRBJ2-5	TRBD1	TRBV6-1	NA	TGTGCCAGCAGGCAGGGGGTTTTGGAGACCCAGTACTTC	CASRQGVLETQYF